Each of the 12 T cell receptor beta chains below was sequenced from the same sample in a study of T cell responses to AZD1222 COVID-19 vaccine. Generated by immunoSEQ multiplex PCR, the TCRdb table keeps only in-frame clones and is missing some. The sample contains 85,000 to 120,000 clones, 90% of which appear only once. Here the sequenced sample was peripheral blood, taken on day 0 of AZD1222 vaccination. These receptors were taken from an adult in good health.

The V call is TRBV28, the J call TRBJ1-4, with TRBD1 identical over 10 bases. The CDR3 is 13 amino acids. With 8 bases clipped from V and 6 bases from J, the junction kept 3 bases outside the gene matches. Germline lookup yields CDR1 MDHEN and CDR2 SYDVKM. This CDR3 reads CASGTGVDEKLFF. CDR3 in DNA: TGTGCCAGCGGGACAGGGGTTGATGAAAAACTGTTTTTT.

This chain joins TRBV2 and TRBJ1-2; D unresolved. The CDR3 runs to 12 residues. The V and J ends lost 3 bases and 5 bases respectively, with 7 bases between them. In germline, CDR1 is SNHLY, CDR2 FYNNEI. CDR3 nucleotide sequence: TGTGCCAGCAGTGAGTTTCGTTATGGCTACACCTTC. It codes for CASSEFRYGYTF.

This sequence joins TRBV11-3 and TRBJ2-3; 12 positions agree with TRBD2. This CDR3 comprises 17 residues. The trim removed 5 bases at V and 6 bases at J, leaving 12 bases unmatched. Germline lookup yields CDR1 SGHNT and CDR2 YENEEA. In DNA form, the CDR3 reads TGTGCCAGCAGCATGTCGACTAGCGGGAGTTTTATGGATACGCAGTATTTT. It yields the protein CASSMSTSGSFMDTQYF.

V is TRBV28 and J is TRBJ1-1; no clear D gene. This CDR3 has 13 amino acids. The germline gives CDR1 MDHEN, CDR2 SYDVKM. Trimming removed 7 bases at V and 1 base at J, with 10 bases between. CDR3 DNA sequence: TGTGCCAGCATCGTCACAGCGAACACTGAAGCTTTCTTT. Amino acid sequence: CASIVTANTEAFF.

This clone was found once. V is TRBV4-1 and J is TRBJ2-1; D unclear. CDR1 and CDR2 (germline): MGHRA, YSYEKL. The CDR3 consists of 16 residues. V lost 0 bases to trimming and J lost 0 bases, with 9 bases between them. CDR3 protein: CASSQDSLGSYNEQFF. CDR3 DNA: TGCGCCAGCAGCCAAGATAGTTTAGGCTCCTACAATGAGCAGTTCTTC.

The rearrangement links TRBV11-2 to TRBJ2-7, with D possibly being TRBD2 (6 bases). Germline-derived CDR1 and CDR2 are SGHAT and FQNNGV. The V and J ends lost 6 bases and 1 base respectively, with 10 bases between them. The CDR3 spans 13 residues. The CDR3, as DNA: TGTGCCAGCAGGAGTAGCGGTTCCTACGAGCAGTACTTC. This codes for CASRSSGSYEQYF.

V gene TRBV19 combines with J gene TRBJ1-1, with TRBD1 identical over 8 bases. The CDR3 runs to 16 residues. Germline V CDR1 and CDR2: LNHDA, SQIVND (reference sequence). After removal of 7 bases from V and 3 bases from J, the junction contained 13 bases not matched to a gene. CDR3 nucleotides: TGTGCCAGTACCGGACAGGGACTGATAGGGTACACTGAAGCTTTCTTT. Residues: CASTGQGLIGYTEAFF.

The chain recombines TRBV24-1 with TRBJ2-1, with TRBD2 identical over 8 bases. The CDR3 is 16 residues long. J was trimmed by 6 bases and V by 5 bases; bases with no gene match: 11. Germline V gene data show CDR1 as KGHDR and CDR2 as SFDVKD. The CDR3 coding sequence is TGTGCCACCAGTGCCTTGGGTAGCGGGATTCCCAATGAGCAGTTCTTC. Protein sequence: CATSALGSGIPNEQFF.

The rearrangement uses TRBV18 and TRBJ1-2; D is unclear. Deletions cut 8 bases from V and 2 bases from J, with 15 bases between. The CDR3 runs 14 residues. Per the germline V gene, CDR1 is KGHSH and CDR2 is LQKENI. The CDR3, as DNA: TGTGCCAGCCTCCGGGAGCCGCTCAACTATGGCTACACCTTC. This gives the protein CASLREPLNYGYTF.

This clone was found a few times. The CDR3 region is CASSQDGTGGWANYGYTF. The CDR3 DNA sequence: TGTGCCAGCAGCCAAGACGGGACAGGGGGCTGGGCTAACTATGGCTACACCTTC. The rearrangement joins TRBV4-2 to TRBJ1-2; 12 nucleotides align to TRBD1. The germline V gene encodes CDR1 LGHNA and CDR2 YNFKEQ. CDR3 length: 18 residues. Trimming removed 0 bases from V and 0 bases from J; junction bases left unmatched: 5.

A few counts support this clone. DNA for the CDR3: TGTGCCAGCAGCGTTTCCACAGGGGGGGGCACTGAAGCTTTCTTT. It specifies CASSVSTGGGTEAFF. This rearrangement joins TRBV9 to TRBJ1-1, with TRBD1 matching 8 bases. Germline V CDR1 and CDR2: SGDLS, YYNGEE. The CDR3 spans 15 residues. With 2 bases clipped from V and 4 bases from J, the junction kept 7 bases outside the gene matches.

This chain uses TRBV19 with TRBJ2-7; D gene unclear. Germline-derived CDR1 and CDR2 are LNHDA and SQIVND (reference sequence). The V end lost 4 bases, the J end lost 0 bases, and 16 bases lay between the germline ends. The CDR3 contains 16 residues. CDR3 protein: CASSREAGVSSYEQYF. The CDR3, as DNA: TGTGCCAGTAGTAGAGAGGCAGGTGTAAGCTCCTACGAGCAGTACTTC.